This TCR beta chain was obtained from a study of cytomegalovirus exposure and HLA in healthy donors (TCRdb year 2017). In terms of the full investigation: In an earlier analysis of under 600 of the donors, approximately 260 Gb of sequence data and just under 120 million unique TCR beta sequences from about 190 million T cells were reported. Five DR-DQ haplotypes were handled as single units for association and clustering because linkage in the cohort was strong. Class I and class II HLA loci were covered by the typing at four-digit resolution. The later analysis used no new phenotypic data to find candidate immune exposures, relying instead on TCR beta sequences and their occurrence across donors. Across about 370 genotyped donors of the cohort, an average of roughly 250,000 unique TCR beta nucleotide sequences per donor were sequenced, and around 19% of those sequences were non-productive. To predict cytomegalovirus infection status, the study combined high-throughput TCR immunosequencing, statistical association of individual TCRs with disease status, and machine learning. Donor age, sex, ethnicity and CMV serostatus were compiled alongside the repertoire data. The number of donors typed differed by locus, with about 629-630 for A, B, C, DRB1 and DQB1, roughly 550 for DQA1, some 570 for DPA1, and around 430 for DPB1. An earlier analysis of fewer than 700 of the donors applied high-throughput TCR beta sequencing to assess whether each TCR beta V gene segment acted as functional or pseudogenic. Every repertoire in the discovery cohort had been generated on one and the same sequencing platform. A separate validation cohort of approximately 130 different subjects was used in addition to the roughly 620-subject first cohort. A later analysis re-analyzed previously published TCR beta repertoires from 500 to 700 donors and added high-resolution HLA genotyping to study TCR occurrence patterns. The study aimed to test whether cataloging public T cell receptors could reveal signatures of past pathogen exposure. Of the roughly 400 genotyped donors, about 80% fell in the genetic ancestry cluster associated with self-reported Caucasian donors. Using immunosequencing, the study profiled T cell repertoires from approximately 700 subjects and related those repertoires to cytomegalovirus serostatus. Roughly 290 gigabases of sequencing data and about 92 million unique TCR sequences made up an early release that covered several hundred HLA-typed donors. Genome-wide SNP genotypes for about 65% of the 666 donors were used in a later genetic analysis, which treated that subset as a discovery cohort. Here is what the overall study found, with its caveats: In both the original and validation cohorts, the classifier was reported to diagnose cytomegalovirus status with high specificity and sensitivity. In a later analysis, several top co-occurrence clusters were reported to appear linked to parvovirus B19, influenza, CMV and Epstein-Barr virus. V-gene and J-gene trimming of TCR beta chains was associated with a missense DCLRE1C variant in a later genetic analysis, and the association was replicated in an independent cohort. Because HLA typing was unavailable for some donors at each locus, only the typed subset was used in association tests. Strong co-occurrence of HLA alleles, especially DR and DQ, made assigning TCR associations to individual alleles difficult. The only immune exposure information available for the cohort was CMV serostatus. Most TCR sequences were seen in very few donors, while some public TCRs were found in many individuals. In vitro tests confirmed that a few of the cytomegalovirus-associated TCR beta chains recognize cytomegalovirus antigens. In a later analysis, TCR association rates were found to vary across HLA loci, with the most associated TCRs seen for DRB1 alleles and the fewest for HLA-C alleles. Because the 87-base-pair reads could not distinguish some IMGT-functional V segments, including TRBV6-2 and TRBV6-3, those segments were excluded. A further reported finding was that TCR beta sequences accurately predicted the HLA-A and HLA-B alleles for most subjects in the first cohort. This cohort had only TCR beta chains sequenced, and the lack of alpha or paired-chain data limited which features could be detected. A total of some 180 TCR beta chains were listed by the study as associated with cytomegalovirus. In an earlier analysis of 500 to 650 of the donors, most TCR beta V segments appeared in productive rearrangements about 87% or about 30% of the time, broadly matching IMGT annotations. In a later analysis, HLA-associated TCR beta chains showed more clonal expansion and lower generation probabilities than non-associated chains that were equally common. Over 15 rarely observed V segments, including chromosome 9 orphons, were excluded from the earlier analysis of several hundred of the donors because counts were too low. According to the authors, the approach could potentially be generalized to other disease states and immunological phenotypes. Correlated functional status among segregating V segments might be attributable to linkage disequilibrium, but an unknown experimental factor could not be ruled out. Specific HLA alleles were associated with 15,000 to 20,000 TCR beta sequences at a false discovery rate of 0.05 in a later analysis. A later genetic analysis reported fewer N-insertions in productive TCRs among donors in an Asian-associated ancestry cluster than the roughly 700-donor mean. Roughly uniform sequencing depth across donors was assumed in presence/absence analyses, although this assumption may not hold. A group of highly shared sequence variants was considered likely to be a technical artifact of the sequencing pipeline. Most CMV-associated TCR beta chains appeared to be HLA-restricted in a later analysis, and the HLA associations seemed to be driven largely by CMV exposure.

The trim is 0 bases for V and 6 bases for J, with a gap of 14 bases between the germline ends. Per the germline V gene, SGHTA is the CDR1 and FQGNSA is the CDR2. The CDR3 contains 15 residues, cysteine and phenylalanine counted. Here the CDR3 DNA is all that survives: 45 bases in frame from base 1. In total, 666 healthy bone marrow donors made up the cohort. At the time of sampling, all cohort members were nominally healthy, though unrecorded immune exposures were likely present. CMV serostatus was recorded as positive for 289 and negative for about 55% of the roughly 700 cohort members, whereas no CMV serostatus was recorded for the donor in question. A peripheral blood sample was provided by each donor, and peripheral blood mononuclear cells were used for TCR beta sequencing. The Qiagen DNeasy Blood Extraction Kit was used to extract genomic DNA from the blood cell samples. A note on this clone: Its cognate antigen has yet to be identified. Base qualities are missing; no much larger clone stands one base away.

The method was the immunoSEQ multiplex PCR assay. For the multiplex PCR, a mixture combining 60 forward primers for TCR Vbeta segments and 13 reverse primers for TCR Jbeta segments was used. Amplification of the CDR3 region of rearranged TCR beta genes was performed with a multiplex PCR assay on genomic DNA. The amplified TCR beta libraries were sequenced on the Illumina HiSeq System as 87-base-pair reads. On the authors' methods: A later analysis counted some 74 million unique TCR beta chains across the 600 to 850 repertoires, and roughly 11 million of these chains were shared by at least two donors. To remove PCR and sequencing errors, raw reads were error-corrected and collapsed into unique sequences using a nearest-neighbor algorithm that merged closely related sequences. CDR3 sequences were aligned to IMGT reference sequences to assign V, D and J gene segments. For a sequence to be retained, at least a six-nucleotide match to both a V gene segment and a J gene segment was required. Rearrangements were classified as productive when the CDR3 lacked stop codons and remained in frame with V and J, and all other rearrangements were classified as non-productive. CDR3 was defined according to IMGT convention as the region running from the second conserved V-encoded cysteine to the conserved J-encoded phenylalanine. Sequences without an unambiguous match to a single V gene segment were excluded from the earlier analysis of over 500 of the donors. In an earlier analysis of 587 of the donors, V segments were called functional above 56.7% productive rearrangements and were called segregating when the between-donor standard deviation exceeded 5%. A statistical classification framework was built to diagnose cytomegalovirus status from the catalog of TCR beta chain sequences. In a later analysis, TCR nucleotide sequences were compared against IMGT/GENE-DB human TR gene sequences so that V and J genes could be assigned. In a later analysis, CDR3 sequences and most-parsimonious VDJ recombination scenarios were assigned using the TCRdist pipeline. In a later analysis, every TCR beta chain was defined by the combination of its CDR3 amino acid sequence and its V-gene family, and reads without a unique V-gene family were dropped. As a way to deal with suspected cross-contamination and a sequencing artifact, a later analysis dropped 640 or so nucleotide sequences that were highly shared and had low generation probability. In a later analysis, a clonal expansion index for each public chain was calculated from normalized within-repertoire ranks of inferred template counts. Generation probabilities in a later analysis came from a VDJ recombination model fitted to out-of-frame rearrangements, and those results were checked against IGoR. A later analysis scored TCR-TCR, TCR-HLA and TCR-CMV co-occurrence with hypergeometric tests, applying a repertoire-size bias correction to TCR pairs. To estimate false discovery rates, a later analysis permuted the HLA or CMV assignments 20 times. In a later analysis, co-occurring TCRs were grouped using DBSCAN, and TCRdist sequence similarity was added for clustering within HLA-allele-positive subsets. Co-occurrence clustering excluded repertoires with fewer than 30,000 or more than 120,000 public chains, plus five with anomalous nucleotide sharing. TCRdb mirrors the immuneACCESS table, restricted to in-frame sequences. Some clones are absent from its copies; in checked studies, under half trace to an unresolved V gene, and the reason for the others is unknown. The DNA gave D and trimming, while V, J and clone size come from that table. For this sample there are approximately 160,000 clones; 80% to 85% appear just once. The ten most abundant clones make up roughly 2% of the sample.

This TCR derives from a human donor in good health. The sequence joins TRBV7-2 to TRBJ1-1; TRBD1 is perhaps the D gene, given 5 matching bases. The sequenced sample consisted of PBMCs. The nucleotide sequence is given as TGTGCCAGCAGCTTAGCGTCTGGGAGGGGAGCTGAAGCTTTCTTT. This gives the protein CASSLASGRGAEAFF.